This T cell receptor (beta chain) is from a study of PD-1 and CTLA-4 blockade in melanoma. Using immunoSEQ multiplex PCR, the repertoire was profiled, and TCRdb retains in-frame clones only, with some absent. This sample has approximately 33,000 clones, with around 93% found just once. The CDR3 covers 12 residues. The V gene's germline CDR1 is SGDLS and CDR2 YYNGEE. V gave up 3 bases and J gave up 5 bases, with 6 bases separating them. Sequenced here: CD8+ T cells from peripheral blood, sampled from a patient given anti-PD-1 treatment. The TCR was taken from a human donor with melanoma. The rearrangement links TRBV9 to TRBJ2-1; maybe TRBD1 (6 bases). The CDR3 region is CASSAGDNEQFF. CDR3 in DNA: TGTGCCAGCAGCGCAGGGGACAATGAGCAGTTCTTC.